Listed below are T cell receptor beta chains from one sample, sequenced in a study of CD8+CD57+ T cells in acquired aplastic anemia. Using its own MiXCR run on the reads, TCRdb lists one record per CDR3 protein. The table has about 180,000 distinct CDR3 sequences, under 50% seen once; the top ten hold about 1.8%. The specimen sequenced was sorted CD4+, CD8+, or CD8+CD57+ T cells (not recorded which) from PBMCs. These receptors were taken from a human donor with aplastic anemia. CDR3s include the opening cysteine and the closing phenylalanine or tryptophan. The D gene is left open where the match is weak. The size of a clone is reported for some rows only, either as once, few or many, or as a class for expanded clones.

d_call,v_call,clone_size,j_call,cdr3_aa,cdr3_nt
TRBD2,TRBV18,many,TRBJ2-7,CASSTGLAYEQYF,TGTGCCAGCTCAACGGGACTAGCGTACGAGCAGTACTTC
-,TRBV20-1,-,TRBJ2-1,CSARDQGTHLNNEQFF,TGCAGTGCTAGAGATCAGGGGACTCACCTAAACAATGAGCAGTTCTTC
-,TRBV10-1,-,TRBJ2-5,CASSESVLTAETQYF,TGCGCCAGCAGTGAGTCGGTCCTGACCGCGGAGACCCAGTACTTC
TRBD2,TRBV5-1,many,TRBJ2-2,CASSLAGTSGSHTGELFF,TGCGCCAGCAGCTTGGCCGGGACTAGCGGGAGCCACACCGGGGAGCTGTTTTTT
-,TRBV6-1,-,TRBJ1-6,CASGHLNSPLHF,TGTGCCAGCGGACACCTAAATTCACCCCTCCACTTT
-,TRBV20-1,-,TRBJ1-6,CSARDGSSYNSPLHF,TGCAGTGCTAGAGACGGAAGCTCCTATAATTCACCCCTCCACTTT
-,TRBV6-1,-,TRBJ2-3,CASKAYTDTQYF,TGTGCCAGCAAGGCCTACACAGATACGCAGTATTTT
TRBD1,TRBV10-3,-,TRBJ2-7,CAITRQGVSDEQYF,TGTGCCATCACCCGACAGGGTGTGTCTGACGAGCAGTACTTC
TRBD2,TRBV27,many,TRBJ2-7,CASTITGTSGTYEQYF,TGTGCCAGCACAATTACCGGGACTAGCGGGACTTACGAGCAGTACTTC
-,TRBV7-9,-,TRBJ1-1,CASSPGSEAFF,TGTGCCAGCAGTCCAGGGTCTGAAGCTTTCTTT
-,TRBV15,many,TRBJ1-2,CATSRGGVSDGYTF,TGTGCCACCAGCAGAGGAGGGGTGAGCGATGGCTACACCTTC
-,TRBV10-1,-,TRBJ1-2,CASSRDGINYGYTF,TGCGCCAGCAGTCGTGACGGTATTAACTATGGCTACACCTTC
-,TRBV12-3/TRBV12-4,-,TRBJ2-1,CASGYTPYEQFF,TGTGCCAGCGGTTATACCCCGTATGAGCAGTTCTTC
-,TRBV24-1,many,TRBJ1-2,CATSDGPGGNYGYTF,TGTGCCACCAGTGATGGCCCGGGGGGGAACTATGGCTACACCTTC
-,TRBV3-1,few,TRBJ2-2,CASSQGRDFAGELFF,TGTGCCAGCAGCCAAGGACGGGACTTCGCCGGGGAGCTGTTTTTT
-,TRBV15,-,TRBJ2-5,CATSRDDIPETQYF,TGTGCCACCAGCAGGGACGACATCCCAGAGACCCAGTACTTC
-,TRBV7-2,many,TRBJ2-1,CATKLTVNNEQFF,TGTGCCACCAAGCTGACGGTTAACAATGAGCAGTTCTTC
-,TRBV2,-,TRBJ1-3,CASNGQLSGNTIYF,TGTGCCAGCAATGGACAGCTCTCTGGAAACACCATATATTTT
TRBD1,TRBV5-1,many,TRBJ2-7,CASSERTGGYGEQYF,TGCGCCAGCAGCGAACGGACAGGGGGGTATGGCGAGCAGTACTTC
TRBD2,TRBV20-1,-,TRBJ2-3,CSARALAGGVLDTQYF,TGCAGTGCTAGAGCGCTAGCGGGGGGAGTATTAGATACGCAGTATTTT
TRBD2,TRBV6-1,many,TRBJ2-7,CASTPPAGGPYEQYF,TGTGCCAGCACCCCTCCAGCGGGAGGGCCCTACGAGCAGTACTTC
-,TRBV20-1,-,TRBJ2-7,CSARLGGRGYEQYF,TGCAGTGCTAGGTTAGGGGGGCGAGGCTACGAGCAGTACTTC
-,TRBV6-1,many,TRBJ2-6,CASSGLGAGRFSGANVLTF,TGTGCCAGCAGTGGTCTTGGGGCAGGGAGGTTCTCTGGGGCCAACGTCCTGACTTTC
-,TRBV7-2,-,TRBJ1-6,CASSTMSSYNSPLHF,TGTGCCAGCAGCACGATGAGCTCCTATAATTCACCCCTCCACTTT
TRBD1,TRBV6-4,many,TRBJ1-2,CASTFDGQGAGGYTF,TGTGCCAGCACCTTCGATGGACAGGGGGCCGGTGGCTACACCTTC
-,TRBV20-1,few,TRBJ2-7,CSARSGRLSYEQYF,TGCAGTGCTAGATCGGGACGGCTCTCCTACGAGCAGTACTTC
TRBD1,TRBV11-1,-,TRBJ2-5,CASSTTRTGQDRETQYF,TGTGCCAGCAGCACAACCCGGACAGGCCAGGACAGGGAGACCCAGTACTTC
-,TRBV20-1,many,TRBJ1-1,CSARVPAGGTEAFF,TGCAGTGCTAGGGTCCCTGCGGGAGGCACTGAAGCTTTCTTT
-,TRBV4-2,-,TRBJ1-1,CASSQSRAGTEAFF,TGTGCCAGCAGCCAATCCAGGGCCGGCACTGAAGCTTTCTTT
-,TRBV20-1,many,TRBJ2-1,CSAAWPGDQYNEQFF,TGCAGTGCGGCTTGGCCAGGCGACCAGTACAATGAGCAGTTCTTC
-,TRBV10-3,once,TRBJ1-2,CAITTGDYGYTF,TGTGCCATCACTACGGGGGACTATGGCTACACCTTC
TRBD2,TRBV7-9,-,TRBJ2-7,CASSSDGLAGGGQYF,TGTGCCAGCAGCTCAGATGGACTAGCGGGAGGAGGACAGTACTTC
-,TRBV29-1,-,TRBJ2-3,CSAGISDTQYF,TGCAGCGCCGGCATCTCAGATACGCAGTATTTT
-,TRBV11-1,-,TRBJ2-4,CASSSLVRKNFQYF,TGTGCCAGCAGCTCCCTCGTACGCAAAAACTTTCAGTACTTC
TRBD1,TRBV7-2,-,TRBJ1-6,CASSWDREISPLHF,TGTGCCAGCAGTTGGGACAGGGAAATATCACCCCTCCACTTT
-,TRBV10-3,many,TRBJ2-7,CAISTQWTANYEQYF,TGTGCCATTTCCACCCAGTGGACCGCGAACTACGAGCAGTACTTC
-,TRBV20-1,few,TRBJ2-6,CSARGASGANVLTF,TGCAGTGCTAGGGGAGCCTCTGGGGCCAACGTCCTGACTTTC
-,TRBV28,-,TRBJ2-5,CGMKKAGRETQYF,TGTGGCATGAAAAAGGCGGGAAGGGAGACCCAGTACTTC
-,TRBV20-1,-,TRBJ2-7,CSATTDSYEQHF,TGCAGTGCTACAACCGACAGCTATGAGCAGCACTTC
-,TRBV7-3,many,TRBJ1-6,CASSPRTDQALHF,TGTGCCAGCAGCCCCCGGACGGATCAAGCCCTCCACTTT
-,TRBV29-1,-,TRBJ2-1,CSVGAPTGEGNEQFF,TGCAGCGTTGGTGCCCCAACAGGGGAGGGCAATGAGCAGTTCTTC
TRBD1,TRBV7-2,many,TRBJ1-1,CASSPAGTVMNTEAFF,TGTGCCAGCAGCCCAGCCGGGACAGTTATGAACACTGAAGCTTTCTTT
-,TRBV10-3,many,TRBJ1-5,CAISELPLEGYSNQPQHF,TGTGCCATCAGTGAACTCCCACTCGAGGGGTATAGCAATCAGCCCCAGCATTTT
-,TRBV24-1,-,TRBJ1-2,CATSPAIGYGYTF,TGTGCCACCAGTCCGGCCATCGGCTATGGCTACACCTTC
TRBD2,TRBV4-1,-,TRBJ2-3,CASSQVTSSTDTQYF,TGCGCCAGCAGCCAAGTGACTAGCAGCACAGATACGCAGTATTTT
-,TRBV24-1,few,TRBJ2-1,CATSDPLEQFF,TGTGCCACCAGTGACCCCCTTGAGCAGTTCTTC
TRBD1,TRBV10-3,-,TRBJ2-5,CAISESSGTGVQETQYF,TGTGCCATCAGTGAGTCCTCCGGGACAGGGGTACAAGAGACCCAGTACTTC
-,TRBV30,-,TRBJ2-3,CAWSVKTGRGGTQYF,TGTGCCTGGAGTGTAAAGACTGGGAGAGGTGGTACGCAGTATTTT
-,TRBV9,many,TRBJ1-1,CASSQIVNTEAFF,TGTGCCAGCAGCCAGATAGTGAACACTGAAGCTTTCTTT
TRBD2,TRBV20-1,-,TRBJ2-7,CSASGRDLYEQYF,TGCAGTGCTAGCGGGAGGGACCTCTACGAGCAGTACTTC
TRBD1,TRBV5-1,many,TRBJ1-5,CASSSTGEGQPQHF,TGCGCCAGCAGCTCCACAGGGGAGGGTCAGCCCCAGCATTTT
TRBD1,TRBV15,-,TRBJ2-1,CATSDSDRGNNEQFF,TGTGCCACCAGTGATTCCGACAGGGGAAACAATGAGCAGTTCTTC
TRBD1,TRBV28,-,TRBJ1-2,CASSFGTGDRVGYGYTF,TGTGCCAGCAGTTTCGGGACAGGGGATCGGGTGGGCTATGGCTACACCTTC
-,TRBV29-1,few,TRBJ1-1,CSVDEGTEAFF,TGCAGCGTTGATGAAGGGACTGAAGCTTTCTTT